This T cell receptor (beta chain) is drawn from a study of blood T cell repertoires in COVID-19. Study at large: Specimens from acute and convalescent COVID-19 originated in the United States, Italy and Spain. PBMCs, B-cell-depleted T cells, or T cells provided the cDNA or gDNA that made up the material.

CDR3 length: 14 amino acids. Trimming took 7 bases from V and 5 from J; bases not matched to a gene: 8. Germline values: CDR1 SGHTA, CDR2 FQGNSA. During active infection, Seattle patients enrolled and were then monitored through disease. Under the authors' procedure: Researchers report that nucleated cell counts were estimated from reference gene primer amplification. Method: immunoSEQ multiplex PCR; TCRdb's copy keeps in-frame clones and lacks some. V and J calls and clone size follow that table, whereas D and trimming were derived from the DNA. The sample lists roughly 160,000 clones; roughly 88% were seen once.

The sequenced sample was peripheral blood. The V call is TRBV7-2, the J call TRBJ2-5, with 9 bases fitting TRBD2. The TCR sequence derives from a man aged 80 or over with COVID-19, enrolled during active disease. As DNA, the CDR3 is TGTGCCAGCATGCGGCGGGGGGGCCTGGAGACCCAGTACTTC. It translates to CASMRRGGLETQYF. The whole variable domain, filled in from reference TRBV7-2 and TRBJ2-5, reads GAGVSQSPSNKVTEKGKDVELRCDPISGHTALYWYRQSLGQGLEFLIYFQGNSAPDKSGLPSDRFSAERTGGSVSTLTIQRTQQEDSAVYLCASMRRGGLETQYFGPGTRLLVL.